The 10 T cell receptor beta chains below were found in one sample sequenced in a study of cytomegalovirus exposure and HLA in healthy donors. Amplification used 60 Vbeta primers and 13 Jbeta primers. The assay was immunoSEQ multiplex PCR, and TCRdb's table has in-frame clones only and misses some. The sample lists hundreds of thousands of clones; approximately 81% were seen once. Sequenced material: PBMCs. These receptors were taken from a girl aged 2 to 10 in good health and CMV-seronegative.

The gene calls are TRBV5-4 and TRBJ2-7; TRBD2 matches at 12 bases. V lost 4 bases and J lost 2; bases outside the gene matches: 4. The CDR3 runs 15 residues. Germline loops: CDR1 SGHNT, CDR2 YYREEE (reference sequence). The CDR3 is CASSPSSGGAYEQYF. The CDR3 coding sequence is TGTGCCAGCAGCCCCTCTAGCGGGGGGGCCTACGAGCAGTACTTC. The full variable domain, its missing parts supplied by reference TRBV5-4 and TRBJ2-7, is ETGVTQSPTHLIKTRGQQVTLRCSSQSGHNTVSWYQQALGQGPQFIFQYYREEENGRGNFPPRFSGLQFPNYSSELNVNALELDDSALYLCASSPSSGGAYEQYFGPGTRLTVT.

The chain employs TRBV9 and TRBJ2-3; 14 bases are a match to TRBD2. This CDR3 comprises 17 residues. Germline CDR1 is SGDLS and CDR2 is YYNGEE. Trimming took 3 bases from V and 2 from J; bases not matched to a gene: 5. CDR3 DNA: TGTGCCAGCAGCGCGCTGACTAGCGGGGGGGTCACAGATACGCAGTATTTT. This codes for CASSALTSGGVTDTQYF.

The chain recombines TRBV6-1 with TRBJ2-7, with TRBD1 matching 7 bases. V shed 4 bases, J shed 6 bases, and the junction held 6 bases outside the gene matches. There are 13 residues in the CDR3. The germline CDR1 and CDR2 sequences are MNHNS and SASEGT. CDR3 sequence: CASSATGDGEQYF. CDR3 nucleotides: TGTGCCAGCAGTGCTACAGGGGACGGCGAGCAGTACTTC.

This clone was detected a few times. CDR3 sequence (DNA): TGTGCCTGGAGTGTCGGTACCACCCCCGGGACAGATACGCAGTATTTT. This codes for CAWSVGTTPGTDTQYF. The chain joins TRBV30 to TRBJ2-3; the D is unclear. Germline V gene sequence: CDR1 GTSNPN, CDR2 SVGIG (reference sequence). The CDR3 sequence is 16 residues long. Trimming removed 0 bases from V and 3 bases from J, with 16 bases in between.

CDR3 DNA: TGTGCCAGCATGCCGGCAGGGGTGGACGAGCAGTACTTC. Translation: CASMPAGVDEQYF. The genes are TRBV27 and TRBJ2-7; a weak D match, TRBD1 (6 bases). V lost 7 bases and J lost 5, with 15 bases in between. The CDR3 contains 13 residues. Germline lookup yields CDR1 MNHEY and CDR2 SMNVEV (reference sequence).

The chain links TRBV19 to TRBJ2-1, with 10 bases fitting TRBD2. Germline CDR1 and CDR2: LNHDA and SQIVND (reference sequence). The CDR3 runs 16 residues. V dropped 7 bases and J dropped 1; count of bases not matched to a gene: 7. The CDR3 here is CASTPSGSWSYNEQFF. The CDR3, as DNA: TGTGCCAGTACTCCTAGCGGGAGTTGGTCCTACAATGAGCAGTTCTTC.

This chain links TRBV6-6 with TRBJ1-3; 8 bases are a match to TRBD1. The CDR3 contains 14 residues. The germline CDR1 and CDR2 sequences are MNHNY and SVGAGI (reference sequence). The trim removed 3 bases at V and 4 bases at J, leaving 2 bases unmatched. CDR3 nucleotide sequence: TGTGCCAGCAGTTATCAGGGGGCGGGAAACACCATATATTTT. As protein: CASSYQGAGNTIYF.

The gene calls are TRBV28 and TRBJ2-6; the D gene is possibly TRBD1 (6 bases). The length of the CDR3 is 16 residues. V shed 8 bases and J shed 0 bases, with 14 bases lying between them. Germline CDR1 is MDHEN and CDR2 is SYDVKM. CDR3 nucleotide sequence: TGTGCCAGCGGCTCGACAGGCGACTCTGGGGCCAACGTCCTGACTTTC. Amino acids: CASGSTGDSGANVLTF.

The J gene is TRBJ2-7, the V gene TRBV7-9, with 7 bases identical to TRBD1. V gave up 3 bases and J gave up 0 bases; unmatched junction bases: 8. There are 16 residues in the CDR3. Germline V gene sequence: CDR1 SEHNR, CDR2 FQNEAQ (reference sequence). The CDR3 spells CASSFGTVRISYEQYF. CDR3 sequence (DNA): TGTGCCAGCAGCTTTGGGACAGTGAGAATCTCCTACGAGCAGTACTTC.

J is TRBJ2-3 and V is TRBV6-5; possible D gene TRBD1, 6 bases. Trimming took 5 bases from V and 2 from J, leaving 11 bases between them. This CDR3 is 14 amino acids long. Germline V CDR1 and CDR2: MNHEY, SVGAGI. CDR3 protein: CASSATGFTDTQYF. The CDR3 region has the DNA TGTGCCAGCAGTGCTACAGGGTTCACAGATACGCAGTATTTT.